This record concerns one T cell receptor beta chain sequence. V gave up 7 bases and J gave up 1 base, with 22 bases separating them. CDR3 size: 17 residues. CDR1 is LNHDA and CDR2 is SQIVND in the germline V gene (reference sequence). The data stem from a study of long-term antiretroviral therapy in people with HIV. Survey level was the resolution at which the v3.0 immunoSEQ assay ran. Sequencing efforts were directed toward roughly 40,000-55,000 T-cell genomes per sample. The protocol was immunoSEQ multiplex PCR, while the TCRdb copy is restricted to in-frame clones and leaves out a portion. The data show tens of thousands of clones, 65% to 90% seen once. Inclusion required at least two post-ART and at least one pre-ART PBMC samples.

This TCR came from a man aged 18 to 29 with HIV. The sequencing here drew on unsorted PBMCs, taken 1.5 years after starting antiretroviral therapy. V is TRBV19 and J is TRBJ1-1; a weak D match, TRBD1 (5 bases). CDR3: CASTPVSVGTGNTEAFF. The DNA of the CDR3 is TGTGCCAGTACCCCAGTGAGTGTCGGGACGGGGAACACTGAAGCTTTCTTT.